The rows below give T cell receptor beta chains drawn from one sample of a study of shared T cell receptors in the human thymus. Profiled with immunoSEQ multiplex PCR; TCRdb holds only in-frame clones, not every one. The repertoire holds roughly 660,000 clones, with roughly 88% as singletons. These data are also associated with another study on human thymus T cells.

The material sequenced was thymocytes. These receptors originate from a boy younger than two with a congenital heart defect. Both conserved end residues are part of each CDR3. D genes are given only for firm matches. The size entry is marked missing in some rows and otherwise reads once, few, many or a size class.

v_call	d_call	clone_size	j_call	cdr3_aa	cdr3_nt
TRBV27	TRBD2	.	TRBJ2-3	CASSMTSGITDTQYF	TGTGCCAGCAGTATGACTAGCGGGATCACAGATACGCAGTATTTT
TRBV11-3	TRBD1	.	TRBJ1-6	CASSPPTGDNSPLHF	TGTGCCAGCAGCCCCCCCACAGGGGATAATTCACCCCTCCACTTT
TRBV19	TRBD1	.	TRBJ1-5	CASSIEPTGGEGSNQPQHF	TGTGCCAGTAGTATAGAACCGACAGGGGGTGAGGGGAGCAATCAGCCCCAGCATTTT
TRBV6-1	TRBD1	.	TRBJ2-1	CASSDRGDRGLYNEQFF	TGTGCCAGCAGTGACCGGGGGGACAGGGGGTTGTACAATGAGCAGTTCTTC
TRBV6-5	TRBD2	.	TRBJ2-7	CASSYLTSAGEQYF	TGTGCCAGCAGTTACTTAACTAGCGCCGGCGAGCAGTACTTC
TRBV29-1	.	.	TRBJ2-1	CSVEDRSSGSSYNEQFF	TGCAGCGTTGAAGATCGAAGTTCGGGGAGCTCCTACAATGAGCAGTTCTTC
TRBV19	.	.	TRBJ1-4	CASSISPFLDRRLNEKLFF	TGTGCCAGTAGTATAAGTCCTTTTCTCGACAGGCGCCTTAATGAAAAACTGTTTTTT
TRBV2	.	.	TRBJ2-7	CTSSPHSYEQYF	TGTACCAGCAGTCCCCACTCCTACGAGCAGTACTTC
TRBV29-1	.	.	TRBJ2-7	CSVVAGAGEQYF	TGCAGCGTGGTTGCAGGGGCAGGGGAGCAGTACTTC
TRBV2	TRBD1	.	TRBJ2-3	CATLRQGAEDTQYF	TGTGCCACCCTCAGACAGGGGGCCGAAGATACGCAGTATTTT
TRBV7-2	.	.	TRBJ2-2	CASSFSTGELFF	TGTGCCAGCAGCTTTAGCACCGGGGAGCTGTTTTTT
TRBV5-4	.	.	TRBJ2-5	CASSLAVAGETQYF	TGTGCCAGCAGCTTGGCGGTCGCCGGGGAGACCCAGTACTTC
TRBV28	.	.	TRBJ2-7	CASSLCMAGHLSYEQYF	TGTGCCAGCAGTTTATGCATGGCAGGACACCTCTCCTACGAGCAGTACTTC
TRBV4-3	TRBD1	few	TRBJ2-2	CASSQDISGRGRVDTGELFF	TGCGCCAGCAGCCAAGATATTTCGGGCAGGGGGCGCGTTGACACCGGGGAGCTGTTTTTT
TRBV4-3	TRBD2	.	TRBJ2-3	CASSHLTASGGWDTQYF	TGCGCCAGCAGCCATCTGACTGCTAGCGGAGGGTGGGATACGCAGTATTTT
TRBV12-5	.	.	TRBJ1-5	CASGLVKVEAHQPQHF	TGTGCTAGTGGTTTGGTAAAAGTGGAGGCCCATCAGCCCCAGCATTTT
TRBV30	.	.	TRBJ2-7	CAWTADNSYEQYF	TGTGCCTGGACTGCGGACAACTCCTACGAGCAGTACTTC
TRBV9	TRBD1	.	TRBJ2-7	CARVRQGRYEQYF	TGTGCCAGGGTAAGACAGGGGAGGTACGAGCAGTACTTC
TRBV12-5	TRBD2	.	TRBJ2-3	CASGDRLAGGPSTDTQYF	TGTGCTAGTGGGGATAGGCTAGCGGGAGGACCTAGCACAGATACGCAGTATTTT
TRBV2	.	.	TRBJ1-4	CASSVGANEHEKLFF	TGTGCCAGCAGTGTTGGGGCTAACGAGCATGAAAAACTGTTTTTT
TRBV5-8	.	.	TRBJ2-5	CASSLPGPRGREFQETQYF	TGTGCCAGCAGCTTGCCCGGTCCCAGGGGCAGAGAATTCCAAGAGACCCAGTACTTC
TRBV4-1	.	.	TRBJ1-5	CASSQEKGRGGNQPQHF	TGCGCCAGCAGCCAAGAAAAGGGGAGGGGTGGCAATCAGCCCCAGCATTTT
TRBV30	.	.	TRBJ2-1	CAWTILADLSGIYNEQFF	TGTGCCTGGACGATATTAGCGGATCTCTCAGGGATCTACAATGAGCAGTTCTTC
TRBV11-2	.	.	TRBJ2-7	CASSLHGRGEQYF	TGTGCCAGCAGCTTACATGGTCGGGGCGAGCAGTACTTC
TRBV5-6	TRBD1	once	TRBJ1-1	CASSPRRGQGLTEAFF	TGTGCCAGCAGCCCCCGTAGGGGACAGGGCTTAACTGAAGCTTTCTTT
TRBV28	.	.	TRBJ1-5	CASSLRDSGNQPQHF	TGTGCCAGCAGTTTACGCGACAGCGGGAATCAGCCCCAGCATTTT
TRBV19	TRBD1	.	TRBJ1-4	CASSPDRGRWKLFF	TGTGCCAGTAGCCCGGACAGGGGGAGATGGAAACTGTTTTTT
TRBV5-6	.	.	TRBJ2-2	CASSGGGDFRTGELFF	TGTGCCAGCAGCGGTGGCGGGGACTTTAGGACCGGGGAGCTGTTTTTT
TRBV12-5	TRBD1	.	TRBJ1-4	CASDSPGQGTYRPCKLFF	TGTGCTAGTGATTCCCCGGGACAGGGGACTTACCGGCCGTGTAAACTGTTTTTT
TRBV11-2	.	.	TRBJ2-5	CASSQFTEGTAQETQYF	TGTGCCAGCAGCCAGTTTACGGAGGGGACAGCACAAGAGACCCAGTACTTC
TRBV19	.	.	TRBJ1-2	CAILVEGGYTF	TGTGCCATCTTGGTCGAGGGTGGCTACACCTTC
TRBV7-9	.	.	TRBJ2-5	CASSRPGSEQETQYF	TGTGCCAGCAGCCGCCCCGGGAGTGAGCAAGAGACCCAGTACTTC
TRBV5-1	.	.	TRBJ1-1	CASSLVLQGLGNTEAFF	TGCGCCAGCAGCTTGGTCCTTCAGGGGCTGGGGAACACTGAAGCTTTCTTT
TRBV4-2	.	.	TRBJ1-5	CASSQEQRGGQPQHF	TGTGCCAGCAGCCAGGAGCAAAGGGGGGGTCAGCCCCAGCATTTT
TRBV28	.	.	TRBJ2-1	CASSDGDEQFF	TGTGCCAGCAGTGATGGAGATGAGCAGTTCTTC
TRBV27	.	.	TRBJ2-7	CASSPEEGKDYEQYF	TGTGCCAGCAGTCCGGAGGAAGGGAAGGACTACGAGCAGTACTTC
TRBV28	TRBD1	.	TRBJ2-7	CASSFLGGGQGVHEQYF	TGTGCCAGCAGTTTCCTCGGCGGGGGACAGGGGGTCCACGAGCAGTACTTC
TRBV15	.	.	TRBJ1-5	CATRAYSNQPQHF	TGTGCCACCCGAGCATATAGCAATCAGCCCCAGCATTTT
TRBV27	TRBD1	once	TRBJ1-2	CASSLSKGAGGYTF	TGTGCCAGCAGTTTATCTAAGGGGGCTGGTGGCTACACCTTC
TRBV9	TRBD2	.	TRBJ2-1	CASSVYPGGFGINNEQFF	TGTGCCAGCAGCGTGTACCCGGGGGGGTTTGGTATTAACAATGAGCAGTTCTTC
TRBV10-3	.	.	TRBJ1-2	CAISESGSGIGYTF	TGTGCCATCAGTGAGTCTGGGTCAGGGATAGGCTACACCTTC